This passage covers 27 T cell receptor beta chains from one sample sequenced in a study of blood T cell repertoires in COVID-19. Method: immunoSEQ multiplex PCR; TCRdb's copy keeps in-frame clones and lacks some. Seen here are 180,000 or so clones, 70% to 90% observed once, and the top ten hold around 2.5%. Source material: peripheral blood. The receptors derive from a man aged 35 to 55 with active or convalescent COVID-19.

This clone has more than one count but fewer than ten. Here the CDR3 reads CAWSSGRGQDTQYF. The CDR3 region has the DNA TGTGCCTGGAGTTCAGGCAGGGGGCAAGATACGCAGTATTTT. The rearrangement joins TRBV30 to TRBJ2-3; 8 nucleotides align to TRBD1. V shed 2 bases, J shed 5 bases, and the junction held 6 bases outside the gene matches. Per the germline V gene, CDR1 is GTSNPN and CDR2 is SVGIG (reference sequence). The CDR3 spans 14 residues.

The J gene is TRBJ1-2, the V gene TRBV2, with 7 bases identical to TRBD1. The ends lost 6 bases at V and 8 bases at J; junction bases unmatched: 12. The germline V gene has CDR1 SNHLY and CDR2 FYNNEI. This CDR3 comprises 14 residues. The DNA of the CDR3 is TGTGCCAGCAGCGACCGGACCGGGACAGCCGGCTACACCTTC. It yields the protein CASSDRTGTAGYTF.

In its sample, this clone was seen once. The rearrangement joins TRBV23-1 to TRBJ2-5, with 12 bases identical to TRBD2. TRBV23-1 is labeled an ORF, and its function is uncertain. After removal of 2 bases from V and 2 bases from J, the junction contained 3 bases not matched to a gene. The CDR3 runs to 16 residues. Here the CDR3 reads CASSQPTSGGQETQYF. CDR3 DNA sequence: TGCGCCAGCAGTCAACCTACTAGCGGGGGGCAAGAGACCCAGTACTTC.

The CDR3 sequence is CASSLDRGHGYTF. Written as DNA, the CDR3 is TGTGCCAGCAGTTTGGACAGAGGGCATGGCTACACCTTC. The J gene is TRBJ1-2, the V gene TRBV28; D is perhaps TRBD1 (6 bases). The germline V gene has CDR1 MDHEN and CDR2 SYDVKM. This CDR3 region has 13 residues. The V end lost 3 bases, the J end lost 6 bases, and 11 bases lay between the germline ends.

The chain combines TRBV9 with TRBJ2-3; D is undetermined. From germline, CDR1 is SGDLS and CDR2 YYNGEE. Trimming took 0 bases from V and 2 from J, leaving 7 bases between them. The CDR3 totals 14 residues. Written as DNA, the CDR3 is TGTGCCAGCAGCGTAGAAAGAGCCACAGATACGCAGTATTTT. Translated: CASSVERATDTQYF.

The chain uses TRBV30 and TRBJ1-2; D might be TRBD1 (6 bases). Trimming shortened V by 2 bases and J by 0 bases, and 10 bases separated the two germline ends. The CDR3 totals 14 residues. Germline CDR1 and CDR2: GTSNPN and SVGIG (reference sequence). CDR3 in amino acids: CAWSQQGPNYGYTF. For the CDR3, the DNA is TGTGCCTGGAGTCAACAGGGTCCTAACTATGGCTACACCTTC. The full variable domain, its missing parts supplied by reference TRBV30 and TRBJ1-2, is SQTIHQWPATLVQPVGSPLSLECTVEGTSNPNLYWYRQAAGRGLQLLFYSVGIGQISSEVPQNLSASRPQDRQFILSSKKLLLSDSGFYLCAWSQQGPNYGYTFGSGTRLTVV.

The CDR3 DNA sequence: TGTGCCAGCAGTCCAGGGGGTGGGAGGCCCTATGGCTACACCTTC. Translation gives CASSPGGGRPYGYTF. The V gene is TRBV9, the J gene TRBJ1-2, with 7 positions matching TRBD1. The CDR3 loop spans 15 amino acids. The germline V gene encodes CDR1 SGDLS and CDR2 YYNGEE. V shed 5 bases, J shed 4 bases, and the junction held 11 bases outside the gene matches.

This chain uses TRBV4-3 with TRBJ1-2, with 9 bases identical to TRBD1. Germline V CDR1 and CDR2: LGHNA, YSLEER. This CDR3 is 15 amino acids long. The ends lost 3 bases at V and 2 bases at J; junction bases unmatched: 4. CDR3 nucleotide sequence: TGCGCCAGCAGCCAGGCCGGACAGGGGAACTATGGCTACACCTTC. Residues: CASSQAGQGNYGYTF.

A single count supports this clone. The rearrangement joins TRBV30 to TRBJ1-2; tentative D call: TRBD1 (5 bases). This CDR3 has 13 residues. The ends were cut back, 4 bases at V and 4 bases at J, with 13 bases in the middle. Germline CDR1 is GTSNPN and CDR2 is SVGIG (reference sequence). The DNA for the CDR3 is TGTGCCTGGACGGTTCAGGGATCCTATGGCTACACCTTC. This sequence encodes CAWTVQGSYGYTF.

CDR3 sequence reads: CASSQTGASYSNQPQHF. CDR3 in DNA: TGTGCCAGCAGTCAGACAGGGGCGTCATATAGCAATCAGCCCCAGCATTTT. This chain joins TRBV27 and TRBJ1-5, with 8 bases that match TRBD1. This CDR3 is built from 17 residues. CDR1 and CDR2 from the germline V gene are MNHEY and SMNVEV (reference sequence). The trim removed 5 bases at V and 0 bases at J, leaving 9 bases unmatched.

The J gene is TRBJ1-3, the V gene TRBV4-1, with D uncertain. Germline-derived CDR1 and CDR2 are MGHRA and YSYEKL. CDR3 length: 15 residues. Trimming removed 0 bases from V and 0 bases from J, with 6 bases in between. CDR3 sequence reads: CASSQEAVSGNTIYF. CDR3 nucleotides: TGCGCCAGCAGCCAAGAGGCGGTCTCTGGAAACACCATATATTTT.

V is TRBV12-3 or TRBV12-4 and J is TRBJ2-2; D might be TRBD1 (6 bases). CDR3 size: 13 residues. The ends were cut back, 10 bases at V and 6 bases at J, with 15 bases in the middle. The CDR3 DNA reads as TGTGCCACCAACAGGGTTCTAGCCGGGGAGCTGTTTTTT. As protein: CATNRVLAGELFF.

This sequence joins TRBV23-1 and TRBJ1-2, with a tentative D call TRBD1 (5 bases). TRBV23-1 is marked as an open reading frame, function uncertain. V was clipped by 4 bases and J by 4 bases, with 13 bases between them. CDR3 length: 14 amino acids. The CDR3 sequence: CASSLDAGIYGYTF. The CDR3 DNA reads TGCGCCAGCAGTCTTGATGCAGGGATCTATGGCTACACCTTC.

The rearrangement links TRBV13 to TRBJ1-1, with 7 bases fitting TRBD1. The CDR3 is 16 amino acids. V trimming: 0 bases; J trimming: 5 bases; junction bases outside the gene matches: 9. Germline loops: CDR1 PRHDT, CDR2 FYEKMQ (reference sequence). In DNA, the CDR3 is TGTGCCAGCAGCTTAGGTGAGGCAGGGGGTGTTACTGAAGCTTTCTTT. Protein: CASSLGEAGGVTEAFF.

The rearrangement links TRBV19 to TRBJ2-3; 9 bases match TRBD2. CDR1 and CDR2 (germline): LNHDA, SQIVND (reference sequence). This CDR3 contains 16 residues. After removal of 4 bases from V and 4 bases from J, the junction contained 9 bases not matched to a gene. DNA of the CDR3: TGTGCCAGTAGTACCCCGGGCGGGGGGGGAGCAGATACGCAGTATTTT. Residues: CASSTPGGGGADTQYF.

The CDR3 nucleotides are TGTGCCAGCAGCTTGTACTCCACAGATACGCAGTATTTT. This sequence encodes CASSLYSTDTQYF. The rearrangement joins TRBV5-6 to TRBJ2-3; D is uncertain. V was clipped by 1 base and J by 2 bases, with 5 bases between them. CDR1 SGHDT and CDR2 YYEEEE come from the germline V gene. The CDR3 extends over 13 amino acids. Based on the CDR3 plus reference TRBV5-6 and TRBJ2-3, the full variable domain is DAGVTQSPTHLIKTRGQQVTLRCSPKSGHDTVSWYQQALGQGPQFIFQYYEEEERQRGNFPDRFSGHQFPNYSSELNVNALLLGDSALYLCASSLYSTDTQYFGPGTRLTVL.

This chain connects TRBV28 to TRBJ2-2, with D uncertain. Germline CDR1 MDHEN, CDR2 SYDVKM. This CDR3 is built from 15 residues. V lost 2 bases, J lost 5 bases, and 12 bases lay in between. CDR3 residues: CASSLIEAMTGELFF. CDR3 bases: TGTGCCAGCAGTTTAATTGAGGCCATGACCGGGGAGCTGTTTTTT. The full variable domain, with the rest looked up from reference TRBV28 and TRBJ2-2, is DVKVTQSSRYLVKRTGEKVFLECVQDMDHENMFWYRQDPGLGLRLIYFSYDVKMKEKGDIPEGYSVSREKKERFSLILESASTNQTSMYLCASSLIEAMTGELFFGEGSRLTVL.

The chain has TRBV6-2 or TRBV6-3 and TRBJ2-6; tentative D call: TRBD1 (6 bases). Trimming pared 2 bases from V and 2 bases from J, leaving 16 bases between. This CDR3 comprises 18 residues. Germline V lookup: CDR1 MNHEY, CDR2 SVGEGT. CDR3 in amino acids: CASSYMAPGGAGANVLTF. The CDR3 region has the DNA TGTGCCAGCAGTTACATGGCGCCTGGGGGCGCTGGGGCCAACGTCCTGACTTTC.

The rearrangement joins TRBV15 to TRBJ1-6; D uncertain. Germline V gene data show CDR1 as LNHNV and CDR2 as YYDKDF (reference sequence). The CDR3 has 16 amino acids. Trimming pared 2 bases from V and 0 bases from J, leaving 8 bases between. CDR3 DNA sequence: TGTGCCACCAGCAGATACTTGAGCTCCTATAATTCACCCCTCCACTTT. Translating it yields CATSRYLSSYNSPLHF.

The chain carries TRBV28 and TRBJ2-5; D is unclear. CDR1 is MDHEN and CDR2 is SYDVKM in the germline V gene. The CDR3 covers 11 residues. V was trimmed by 3 bases and J by 5 bases, leaving 4 bases between them. CDR3 residues: CASSFMETQYF. The CDR3 coding sequence is TGTGCCAGCAGTTTTATGGAGACCCAGTACTTC.

The V call is TRBV2, the J call TRBJ1-2; D gene ambiguous. CDR1 SNHLY and CDR2 FYNNEI come from the germline V gene. V gave up 7 bases and J gave up 7 bases, with 25 bases separating them. The CDR3 totals 16 residues. Written as DNA, the CDR3 is TGTGCCAGCACTCAACGAGGTCCCCCCATTGGCGGTGGCTACACCTTC. It specifies CASTQRGPPIGGGYTF.

This rearrangement joins TRBV11-2 to TRBJ2-3; 7 nucleotides align to TRBD1. Germline CDR1 reads SGHAT; CDR2 reads FQNNGV. V lost 3 bases to trimming and J lost 6 bases; unmatched junction nucleotides: 0. The CDR3 covers 12 residues. For the CDR3, the DNA is TGTGCCAGCAGCTTGACAGGGGATACGCAGTATTTT. Residues: CASSLTGDTQYF.

This chain's CDR3 is CASSHKGGTEAFF. The CDR3 DNA is TGTGCCAGCAGCCACAAAGGGGGCACTGAAGCTTTCTTT. V usage is TRBV6-5 and J usage is TRBJ1-1; the D gene is possibly TRBD1 (6 bases). The V end lost 6 bases, the J end lost 4 bases, and 12 bases lay between the germline ends. This CDR3 has 13 amino acids. Per the germline V gene, CDR1 is MNHEY and CDR2 is SVGAGI.

J is TRBJ1-3 and V is TRBV28; the D is unclear. Germline values: CDR1 MDHEN, CDR2 SYDVKM. V lost 1 base to trimming and J lost 0 bases, with 10 bases between them. This CDR3 is built from 16 residues. CDR3 DNA: TGTGCCAGCAGTTTATCCGTTATTTACTCTGGAAACACCATATATTTT. Its protein is CASSLSVIYSGNTIYF.

The chain has TRBV4-2 and TRBJ2-3; 13 bases agree with TRBD2. V was pared by 2 bases and J by 7 bases, with 6 bases of the junction left unmatched. Germline values: CDR1 LGHNA, CDR2 YNFKEQ. The CDR3 consists of 16 residues. CDR3 residues: CASSQSGTSGTNTQYF. CDR3 bases: TGTGCCAGCAGCCAATCAGGGACTAGCGGGACCAATACGCAGTATTTT.

The rearrangement joins TRBV4-1 to TRBJ1-1; 7 bases agree with TRBD1. Germline V gene data show CDR1 as MGHRA and CDR2 as YSYEKL. The junction had 5 bases not matched to a gene; V was cut back by 2 bases and J by 5 bases. This CDR3 is 14 amino acids long. The CDR3 region is CASSQTQGSTEAFF. The CDR3 DNA follows: TGCGCCAGCAGCCAAACACAGGGGAGTACTGAAGCTTTCTTT.

The V and J genes are TRBV10-3 and TRBJ2-7; D might be TRBD1 (6 bases). Between the trimmed V and J ends, which lost 8 bases and 2 bases, there was a span of 13 bases. Germline CDR1 reads ENHRY; CDR2 reads SYGVKD. CDR3 length: 13 amino acids. The CDR3 loop is CAIGRTAAYEQYF. In nucleotides, the CDR3 is TGTGCCATCGGGCGGACAGCAGCCTACGAGCAGTACTTC.